These 5 T cell receptor beta chains were sequenced from one sample in a study of early T cells in non-severe SARS-CoV-2 infection. TCRdb reanalysed the 5' RACE reads using MiXCR and keeps one entry per CDR3 protein. The table records 25,000 to 30,000 distinct CDR3 sequences, around 6% of them present only once. This specimen consisted of whole blood, obtained at baseline. The receptors derive from an adult who was a healthcare worker with PCR-confirmed SARS-CoV-2 infection or an uninfected control (not recorded which).

This clonotype was found many times. J is TRBJ2-1 and V is TRBV30; 11 bases fit TRBD2. The CDR3 has 15 amino acids. V shed 7 bases and J 6 bases; nucleotides not matched to a gene: 11. Germline V CDR1 and CDR2: GTSNPN, SVGIG (reference sequence). The CDR3 spells CASQRLAGQSNEQFF. In nucleotides, the CDR3 is TGTGCCTCTCAGAGACTAGCGGGACAGTCCAATGAGCAGTTCTTC. The full variable domain, in which reference TRBV30 and TRBJ2-1 provide the parts outside the CDR3, is SQTIHQWPATLVQPVGSPLSLECTVEGTSNPNLYWYRQAAGRGLQLLFYSVGIGQISSEVPQNLSASRPQDRQFILSSKKLLLSDSGFYLCASQRLAGQSNEQFFGPGTRLTVL.

This clonotype was recorded many times. V is TRBV12-3 or TRBV12-4 and J is TRBJ2-3; 7 positions match TRBD2. The CDR3 totals 15 residues. With 3 bases clipped from V and 2 bases from J, the junction kept 5 bases outside the gene matches. CDR3 sequence: CASSFLGGFTDTQYF. The CDR3 DNA is TGTGCCAGCAGTTTTCTCGGGGGGTTCACAGATACGCAGTATTTT.

This clonotype has ten or more counts. The chain carries TRBV18 and TRBJ2-6; D is undetermined. Germline V CDR1 and CDR2: KGHSH, LQKENI. This CDR3 is built from 14 residues. The V end was cut by 2 bases, the J end by 0 bases, with 2 bases between. The CDR3 loop reads CASSPDSGANVLTF. CDR3 coding DNA: TGTGCCAGCTCACCAGACTCTGGGGCCAACGTCCTGACTTTC.

J is TRBJ2-5 and V is TRBV20-1, with D tentatively TRBD1 (5 bases). The CDR3 is 12 residues long. The germline V and J ends were trimmed by 4 bases and 2 bases, with 8 bases remaining between them. Germline V gene lookup returns CDR1 DFQATT and CDR2 SNEGSKA (reference sequence). The CDR3, as DNA: TGCAGTGCTACTAGGGGTCAAGAGACCCAGTACTTC. Its protein is CSATRGQETQYF.

This clonotype has ten or more counts. V gene TRBV6-2 or TRBV6-3 combines with J gene TRBJ2-7, with TRBD2 identical over 9 bases. Germline CDR1 is MNHEY and CDR2 is SVGEGT. Trimming removed 2 bases from V and 5 bases from J; junction bases left unmatched: 4. This CDR3 region has 14 residues. Here the CDR3 DNA reads TGTGCCAGCAGTTACGGCGGGGGGGGGCACGAGCAGTACTTC. Amino acids: CASSYGGGGHEQYF.